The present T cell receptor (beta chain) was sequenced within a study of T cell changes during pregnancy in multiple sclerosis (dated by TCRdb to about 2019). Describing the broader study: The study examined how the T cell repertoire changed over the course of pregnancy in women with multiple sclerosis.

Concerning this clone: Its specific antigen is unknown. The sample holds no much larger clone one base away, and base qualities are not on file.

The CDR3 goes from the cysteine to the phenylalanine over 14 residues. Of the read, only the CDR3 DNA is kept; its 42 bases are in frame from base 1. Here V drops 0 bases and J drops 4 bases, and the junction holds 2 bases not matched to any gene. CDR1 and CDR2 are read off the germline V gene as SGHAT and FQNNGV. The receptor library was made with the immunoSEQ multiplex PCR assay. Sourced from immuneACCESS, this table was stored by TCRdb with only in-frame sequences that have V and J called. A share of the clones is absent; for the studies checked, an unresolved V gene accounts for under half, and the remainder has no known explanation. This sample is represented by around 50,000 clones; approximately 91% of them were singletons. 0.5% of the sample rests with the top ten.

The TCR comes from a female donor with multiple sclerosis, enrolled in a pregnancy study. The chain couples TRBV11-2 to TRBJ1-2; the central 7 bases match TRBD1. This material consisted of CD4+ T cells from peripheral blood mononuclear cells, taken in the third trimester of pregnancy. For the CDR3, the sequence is CASSLEAGGYGYTF. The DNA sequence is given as TGTGCCAGCAGCTTAGAGGCAGGGGGCTATGGCTACACCTTC.